This TCR beta chain was recorded in a study of shared clonotypes between healthy human individuals. At the level of the study: Used for every donor were three CD4 naive, three CD4 memory, two CD8 naive and one CD8 memory plate. Findings of the study overall: Clonotype sharing among donors, it was expected, would be affected by sequencing depth.

An approximately 210 ng quantity of DNA, 25,000 to 30,000 T cell genomes, went into the sorted-subset replicate PCRs. Using immunoSEQ multiplex PCR, the repertoire was profiled, and TCRdb retains in-frame clones only, with some absent. The sample holds some 1.4 million clones, 95% to 97% seen once. The study separated CD4+ cells into CD45RA+ naive and CD45RA-negative memory subsets. Concerning this clone itself: Its antigen is not identified.

The CDR3 is 14 residues long. CDR1 and CDR2 from the germline V gene are SEHNR and FQNEAQ (reference sequence). Between the trimmed V and J ends, which lost 5 bases and 9 bases, there was a span of 17 bases. Sample: naive CD4+ T cells sorted from blood. Sample subset: CD45RA+ positively selected. This TCR was recovered from a young man in good health. The V gene is TRBV7-9, the J gene TRBJ2-1; D may be TRBD1 or TRBD2 (5 bases each). The CDR3 is CASSQRTDQGEQFF. The CDR3 region has the DNA TGTGCCAGCAGCCAACGGACTGACCAGGGTGAGCAGTTCTTC.